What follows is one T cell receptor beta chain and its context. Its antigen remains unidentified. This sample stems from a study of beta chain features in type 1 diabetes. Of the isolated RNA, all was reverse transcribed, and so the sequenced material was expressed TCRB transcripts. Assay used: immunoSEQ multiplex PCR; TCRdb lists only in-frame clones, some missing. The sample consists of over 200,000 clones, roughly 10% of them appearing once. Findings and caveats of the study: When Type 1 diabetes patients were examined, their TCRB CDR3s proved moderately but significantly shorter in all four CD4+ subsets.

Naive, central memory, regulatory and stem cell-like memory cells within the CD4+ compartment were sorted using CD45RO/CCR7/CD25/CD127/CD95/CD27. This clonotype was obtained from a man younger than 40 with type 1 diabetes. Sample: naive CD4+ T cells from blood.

The CDR3 DNA is TGCGCCAGCAGCCGCATATCAGGGTACAATGAGCAGTTCTTC. This codes for CASSRISGYNEQFF. The chain employs TRBV4-3 and TRBJ2-1; TRBD1 might be the D (5 bases). The CDR3 length is 14 residues. V lost 4 bases and J lost 4, with 11 bases in between. Germline lookup yields CDR1 LGHNA and CDR2 YSLEER.